Presented here are 32 T cell receptor beta chains from one specimen sequenced in a study of CD4 T cells in relation to SARS-CoV-2 and coronaviruses. Sequencing was performed with immunoSEQ multiplex PCR; in TCRdb, only in-frame clones are kept and a portion is missing. The table lists 10,000 to 15,000 clones, almost 80% of them singletons, with around 13% in the top ten. CD4+ T cells from unexposed donors were obtained before the COVID-19 pandemic (2011-2018). After more than eight days of culture, CD4+ T cells were isolated. These receptors have no identified antigens. Sequencing was performed on CD4+ T cells from PBMCs, cultured in vitro. These receptors were obtained from a human donor in good health.

The chain recombines TRBV6-5 with TRBJ1-2; D gene uncertain. Germline V gene sequence: CDR1 MNHEY, CDR2 SVGAGI. There are 11 residues in the CDR3. V was pared by 7 bases and J by 5 bases, with 8 bases between. The CDR3 DNA reads TGTGCCAGCACTAGAGGGTATGGCTACACCTTC. As protein: CASTRGYGYTF.

The chain carries TRBV11-1 and TRBJ2-7; the D is unclear. The CDR3 extends over 14 amino acids. V was cut by 1 base and J by 0 bases, with 7 bases left in between. Germline V lookup: CDR1 SGHAT, CDR2 FQDESV (reference sequence). The CDR3 coding sequence is TGTGCCAGCAGCTTAGGGTACAGCTCCTACGAGCAGTACTTC. It yields the protein CASSLGYSSYEQYF.

V is TRBV19 and J is TRBJ1-1; D is unresolved. Trimming took 0 bases from V and 3 from J, leaving 5 bases between them. In germline, CDR1 is LNHDA, CDR2 SQIVND (reference sequence). The CDR3 totals 13 residues. This chain's CDR3 is CASSIDRDTEAFF. CDR3 nucleotide sequence: TGTGCCAGTAGTATAGATCGCGACACTGAAGCTTTCTTT.

V usage is TRBV9 and J usage is TRBJ1-6; 8 bases line up with TRBD1. The CDR3 is 17 amino acids. Germline V CDR1 and CDR2: SGDLS, YYNGEE. V lost 1 base and J lost 7; bases outside the gene matches: 10. In DNA, the CDR3 is TGTGCCAGCAGCGTACCTGAACTACAGGGGGGAAATTCACCCCTCCACTTT. Its protein product is CASSVPELQGGNSPLHF.

The chain recombines TRBV5-6 with TRBJ2-7, with D perhaps TRBD1 (5 bases). The CDR3 covers 18 residues. Germline loops: CDR1 SGHDT, CDR2 YYEEEE. V was trimmed by 0 bases and J by 0 bases, leaving 19 bases between them. CDR3 protein: CASSLEPPQAWSSYEQYF. CDR3 nucleotide sequence: TGTGCCAGCAGCTTGGAACCCCCACAGGCCTGGAGCTCCTACGAGCAGTACTTC.

This clone was found a few times. The V gene is TRBV29-1, the J gene TRBJ1-1; TRBD1 might be the D (6 bases). The CDR3 contains 12 residues. The germline gives CDR1 SQVTM, CDR2 ANQGSEA. With 4 bases removed from V and 5 bases from J, the gap between germline ends came to 11 bases. The CDR3 reads CSVVSGVTEAFF. In nucleotides, the CDR3 is TGCAGCGTTGTCTCAGGGGTTACTGAAGCTTTCTTT.

V gene TRBV5-1 combines with J gene TRBJ2-5, with 8 bases lining up with TRBD2. The CDR3 has 15 residues. The trim removed 4 bases at V and 5 bases at J, leaving 10 bases unmatched. Per germline, CDR1 SGHRS and CDR2 YFSETQ. CDR3 in DNA: TGCGCCAGCAGCGTCCAAGCGGGAGCTGGTGAGACCCAGTACTTC. Protein: CASSVQAGAGETQYF.

The rearrangement links TRBV7-2 to TRBJ2-2; D might be TRBD1 or TRBD2, each matching 6 bases. Trimming cost V 3 bases and J 5 bases, with 10 bases left between them. The CDR3 is made up of 14 amino acids. Germline assignment: CDR1 SGHTA and CDR2 FQGNSA. The CDR3 protein is CASSFGGHTGELFF. The CDR3 bases are TGTGCCAGCAGCTTTGGGGGGCATACCGGGGAGCTGTTTTTT.

The rearrangement joins TRBV5-1 to TRBJ2-5, with TRBD1 as a possible D gene (5 bases). Germline lookup yields CDR1 SGHRS and CDR2 YFSETQ. The CDR3 has 14 residues. V was clipped by 4 bases and J by 5 bases, with 15 bases between them. This chain's CDR3 is CASSRATRAETQYF. The DNA of the CDR3 is TGCGCCAGCAGCCGAGCTACCAGGGCGGAGACCCAGTACTTC.

The chain uses TRBV7-2 and TRBJ1-5; 10 positions agree with TRBD1. The CDR3 totals 15 residues. Germline V gene lookup returns CDR1 SGHTA and CDR2 FQGNSA. V shed 6 bases, J shed 4 bases, and the junction held 6 bases outside the gene matches. CDR3 in amino acids: CASSQRTGGNQPQHF. CDR3 nucleotides: TGTGCCAGCAGTCAACGGACAGGGGGGAATCAGCCCCAGCATTTT.

V gene TRBV4-1 combines with J gene TRBJ2-7; 11 bases fit TRBD2. Germline CDR1 MGHRA, CDR2 YSYEKL. The V gene end was trimmed by 1 base and the J gene end by 3 bases; junction bases not matched to a gene: 11. The CDR3 spans 18 residues. The CDR3 DNA reads TGCGCCAGCAGCCAAGCCCGTCTAGCGGGGGGTAGAGACTACGAGCAGTACTTC. This translates into CASSQARLAGGRDYEQYF.

V usage is TRBV5-1 and J usage is TRBJ2-3, with 12 bases matching TRBD2. This CDR3 comprises 17 residues. V dropped 1 base and J dropped 1; count of bases not matched to a gene: 4. The germline CDR1 and CDR2 sequences are SGHRS and YFSETQ. CDR3 in amino acids: CASSLLASGGGTDTQYF. CDR3 nucleotide sequence: TGCGCCAGCAGCTTGTTAGCTAGCGGGGGGGGCACAGATACGCAGTATTTT. Full variable domain (outside the CDR3, taken from reference TRBV5-1 and TRBJ2-3): KAGVTQTPRYLIKTRGQQVTLSCSPISGHRSVSWYQQTPGQGLQFLFEYFSETQRNKGNFPGRFSGRQFSNSRSEMNVSTLELGDSALYLCASSLLASGGGTDTQYFGPGTRLTVL.

The genes are TRBV7-2 and TRBJ2-6; the D is unclear. The CDR3 loop spans 16 amino acids. The ends were cut back, 3 bases at V and 0 bases at J, with 9 bases in the middle. Looked up from germline, CDR1 is SGHTA and CDR2 is FQGNSA. This CDR3 reads CASSFTRDSGANVLTF. In DNA form, the CDR3 reads TGTGCCAGCAGCTTCACCCGAGACTCTGGGGCCAACGTCCTGACTTTC.

The J gene is TRBJ2-7, the V gene TRBV9, with D possibly called TRBD1 or TRBD2 (5 bases each). Trimming removed 3 bases from V and 3 bases from J, with 19 bases in between. CDR1 and CDR2 from the germline V gene are SGDLS and YYNGEE. The CDR3 runs 16 residues. The CDR3 nucleotides are TGTGCCAGCAGCGCCCAAGGGGCGATTAGCGTCTACGAGCAGTACTTC. Residues: CASSAQGAISVYEQYF.

CDR3 bases: TGTGCCAGCAGCTTAGAAGGACTAGCGGCCCTTGGACGTACGAATGAGCAGTTCTTC. Amino acids: CASSLEGLAALGRTNEQFF. The chain combines TRBV13 with TRBJ2-1; 10 bases map to TRBD2. The V gene's germline CDR1 is PRHDT and CDR2 FYEKMQ (reference sequence). CDR3 length: 19 amino acids. The V and J ends lost 1 base and 7 bases, in that order; junction bases with no gene match: 16.

CDR3 nucleotide sequence: TGTGCCAGCAGCTTAGGAACTGTCGGGGAGCTGTTTTTT. Protein sequence: CASSLGTVGELFF. V usage is TRBV7-3 and J usage is TRBJ2-2; unclear D gene. Trimming left V 2 bases short and J 7 bases short, with 8 bases between. This CDR3 spans 13 amino acids. Germline lookup yields CDR1 SGHTA and CDR2 FQGTGA.

V and J are TRBV18 and TRBJ2-1; 14 nucleotides line up with TRBD2. Germline V lookup: CDR1 KGHSH, CDR2 LQKENI. The ends lost 0 bases at V and 0 bases at J; junction bases unmatched: 1. The CDR3 extends over 18 amino acids. CDR3 bases: TGTGCCAGCTCACCACCGGGACTAGCGGGGGCCTCCTACAATGAGCAGTTCTTC. Residues: CASSPPGLAGASYNEQFF.

The chain couples TRBV10-3 to TRBJ2-2; tentative D call: TRBD1 (6 bases). Trimming removed 10 bases from V and 6 bases from J, with 21 bases in between. The V gene's germline CDR1 is ENHRY and CDR2 SYGVKD. This CDR3 region has 15 residues. This chain's CDR3 is CATVAGEVGAGELFF. CDR3 in DNA: TGTGCCACCGTGGCAGGGGAAGTAGGGGCCGGGGAGCTGTTTTTT.

J is TRBJ1-5 and V is TRBV5-1; D is unclear. V was shortened by 0 bases and J by 2 bases, with 9 bases between the two germline ends. The length of the CDR3 is 15 residues. Germline V gene data show CDR1 as SGHRS and CDR2 as YFSETQ. The CDR3 is CASSLAPAGNQPQHF. In nucleotides, the CDR3 is TGCGCCAGCAGCTTGGCTCCAGCGGGCAATCAGCCCCAGCATTTT.

The chain combines TRBV30 with TRBJ1-1; no firm D call. Trimming removed 3 bases from V and 6 bases from J, with 14 bases in between. The CDR3 length is 13 residues. Germline lookup yields CDR1 GTSNPN and CDR2 SVGIG (reference sequence). CDR3 coding DNA: TGTGCCTGGAGGGCGGGGAGCCCAGCTGAAGCTTTCTTT. As protein: CAWRAGSPAEAFF.

The rearrangement joins TRBV11-2 to TRBJ2-7; the match to TRBD1 covers 9 bases. The junction had 4 bases not matched to a gene; V was cut back by 2 bases and J by 2 bases. Germline V gene sequence: CDR1 SGHAT, CDR2 FQNNGV. This CDR3 has 15 amino acids. The CDR3 DNA reads as TGTGCCAGCAGCTTACTACAGGGGGCCCCCTACGAGCAGTACTTC. Translation gives CASSLLQGAPYEQYF.

This clone was recorded a few times. This chain links TRBV7-2 with TRBJ2-5; 8 bases match TRBD2. The trim removed 1 base at V and 5 bases at J, leaving 9 bases unmatched. The CDR3 spans 16 residues. Germline values: CDR1 SGHTA, CDR2 FQGNSA. The CDR3 here is CASSLVQRGGRETQYF. CDR3 nucleotide sequence: TGTGCCAGCAGCTTAGTGCAACGGGGGGGCCGGGAGACCCAGTACTTC.

J is TRBJ1-5 and V is TRBV12-3 or TRBV12-4; no clear D. The CDR3 has 12 residues. V dropped 6 bases and J dropped 3 bases, with 6 bases sitting between them. CDR3: CASRRNNQPQHF. CDR3 coding DNA: TGTGCCAGCAGACGCAACAATCAGCCCCAGCATTTT.

The sample holds one count of this clone. J is TRBJ1-5 and V is TRBV4-1; maybe TRBD1 (5 bases). CDR1 and CDR2 from the germline V gene are MGHRA and YSYEKL. This CDR3 is 15 amino acids long. V was shortened by 0 bases and J by 7 bases, with 13 bases between the two germline ends. Here the CDR3 DNA reads TGCGCCAGCAGCCAAGACGGGGCAGGGTTGCAGCCCCAGCATTTT. Translating gives CASSQDGAGLQPQHF.

The gene calls are TRBV19 and TRBJ2-3; perhaps D is TRBD1 or TRBD2 (5 bases each). V dropped 7 bases and J dropped 1 base, with 12 bases sitting between them. The CDR3 spans 14 residues. Germline lookup yields CDR1 LNHDA and CDR2 SQIVND (reference sequence). The chain's CDR3 is CASMGELGTDTQYF. CDR3 nucleotide sequence: TGTGCCAGTATGGGGGAGTTAGGCACAGATACGCAGTATTTT.

The rearrangement joins TRBV6-2 or TRBV6-3 to TRBJ1-1; a weak D match, TRBD1 (5 bases). The CDR3 has 15 amino acids. Germline loops: CDR1 MNHEY, CDR2 SVGEGT. Trimming removed 0 bases from V and 10 bases from J, with 18 bases in between. The CDR3 DNA follows: TGTGCCAGCAGTTACTCTGCGGTTCTCCGGGACGGAGCTTTCTTT. Translated, it gives CASSYSAVLRDGAFF.

The rearrangement joins TRBV19 to TRBJ2-5, with D perhaps TRBD2 (6 bases). Looked up from germline, CDR1 is LNHDA and CDR2 is SQIVND (reference sequence). CDR3 size: 13 residues. V was shortened by 6 bases and J by 4 bases, with 12 bases between the two germline ends. CDR3 DNA: TGTGCCAGTAGCGGGAGTAGTTTAGAGACCCAGTACTTC. It specifies CASSGSSLETQYF.

This sequence joins TRBV11-2 and TRBJ2-1; unclear D gene. This CDR3 region has 15 residues. Germline-derived CDR1 and CDR2 are SGHAT and FQNNGV. Trimming removed 0 bases from V and 2 bases from J, with 8 bases in between. The CDR3 reads CASSLETDTYNEQFF. CDR3 sequence (DNA): TGTGCCAGCAGCTTAGAAACGGATACCTACAATGAGCAGTTCTTC. Filled out from reference TRBV11-2 and TRBJ2-1, the complete variable domain reads EAGVAQSPRYKIIEKRQSVAFWCNPISGHATLYWYQQILGQGPKLLIQFQNNGVVDDSQLPKDRFSAERLKGVDSTLKIQPAKLEDSAVYLCASSLETDTYNEQFFGPGTRLTVL.

This chain joins TRBV7-2 and TRBJ2-3; D may match TRBD1 or TRBD2 (5 bases each). This CDR3 comprises 13 residues. CDR1 is SGHTA, CDR2 FQGNSA, per germline. Trimming shortened V by 6 bases and J by 6 bases, and 13 bases separated the two germline ends. The CDR3 here is CASRPGWGDTQYF. The CDR3, as DNA: TGTGCCAGCAGACCGGGATGGGGGGATACGCAGTATTTT.

The rearrangement joins TRBV11-3 to TRBJ2-2; TRBD1 agrees at 8 bases. The CDR3 spans 16 residues. The germline V gene has CDR1 SGHNT and CDR2 YENEEA. Germline trimming cut 1 base from V and 4 bases from J; bases unmatched to any gene: 5. This chain's CDR3 is CASSLGGTGPTGELFF. The DNA of the CDR3 is TGTGCCAGCAGCTTAGGCGGGACAGGACCCACCGGGGAGCTGTTTTTT.

This sequence joins TRBV29-1 and TRBJ1-1, with 9 bases matching TRBD1. The junction had 4 bases not matched to a gene; V was cut back by 4 bases and J by 4 bases. This CDR3 comprises 13 residues. Germline V gene lookup returns CDR1 SQVTM and CDR2 ANQGSEA. The CDR3 reads CSVVGQGATEAFF. The CDR3 nucleotides read TGCAGCGTTGTGGGACAGGGCGCCACTGAAGCTTTCTTT.

CDR3 in DNA: TGTGCCAGTAGTAACAGGGTACACGAGCAGTACTTC. It is translated as CASSNRVHEQYF. The chain recombines TRBV19 with TRBJ2-7; possibly TRBD1 for D (6 bases). V was shortened by 4 bases and J by 5 bases, with 9 bases between the two germline ends. CDR3 length: 12 amino acids. Germline CDR1 reads LNHDA; CDR2 reads SQIVND (reference sequence).